The rows below give T cell receptor beta chains drawn from one sample of a study of cytomegalovirus exposure and HLA in healthy donors. Assay used: immunoSEQ multiplex PCR; TCRdb lists only in-frame clones, some missing. The sample holds about 78,000 clones, more than 65% seen once. Sequencing was carried out using PBMCs. Every receptor here comes from a woman in her 40s in good health and CMV-seropositive. The CDR3 runs from the conserved cysteine through the conserved F or W. D genes are given only for firm matches. Expanded clones are given a class, and other clones once, few, many or no size at all.

>TRBV2|.|TRBJ1-4|TRBD1
CASSETGLPLEKLFF
TGTGCCAGCAGTGAGACAGGGTTACCCCTCGAAAAACTGTTTTTT
>TRBV7-2|few|TRBJ1-2|.
CASSPTDNYGYTF
TGTGCCAGCAGCCCAACAGATAACTATGGCTACACCTTC
>TRBV27|.|TRBJ2-7|.
CASSSDSLYEQYF
TGTGCCAGCAGTTCGGACAGTCTCTACGAGCAGTACTTC
>TRBV27|.|TRBJ2-1|TRBD1
CASSLLGTANNEQFF
TGTGCCAGCAGCCTCCTCGGGACAGCGAACAATGAGCAGTTCTTC
>TRBV5-4|.|TRBJ2-3|TRBD2
CASSSGLAGVISDTQYF
TGTGCCAGCAGCTCCGGACTAGCGGGAGTCATTTCAGATACGCAGTATTTT
>TRBV19|.|TRBJ2-2|.
CASSTLGQNTGELFF
TGTGCCAGTAGTACGCTGGGGCAGAACACCGGGGAGCTGTTTTTT
>TRBV5-1|.|TRBJ2-7|TRBD1
CASSPYWARTGERTYEQYF
TGCGCCAGCAGCCCCTATTGGGCCCGGACAGGGGAGCGAACCTACGAGCAGTACTTC
>TRBV18|.|TRBJ1-1|.
CASSRERSTEAFF
TGTGCCAGCTCGCGCGAGCGAAGCACTGAAGCTTTCTTT
>TRBV18|.|TRBJ1-1|.
CASSPTVPNTEAFF
TGTGCCAGCTCACCTACAGTCCCGAACACTGAAGCTTTCTTT
>TRBV30|.|TRBJ1-2|.
CAWNGQGILYGYTF
TGTGCCTGGAATGGCCAGGGGATTCTCTATGGCTACACCTTC
>TRBV7-9|.|TRBJ1-3|.
CASSFDRGNTIYF
TGTGCCAGCAGCTTTGACAGAGGAAACACCATATATTTT
>TRBV7-9|.|TRBJ2-1|.
CASSEGLGAWVSSYNEQFF
TGTGCCAGCAGCGAAGGTCTGGGGGCATGGGTATCGTCCTACAATGAGCAGTTCTTC
>TRBV4-1|.|TRBJ2-7|.
CASSQDFALASANYEQYF
TGCGCCAGCAGCCAAGATTTCGCTTTAGCTAGCGCGAACTACGAGCAGTACTTC
>TRBV5-1|.|TRBJ2-2|.
CASSLELPGELFF
TGCGCCAGCAGCTTGGAACTCCCCGGGGAGCTGTTTTTT
>TRBV7-3|.|TRBJ1-1|.
CASSPQMNTEAFF
TGTGCCAGCAGCCCACAGATGAACACTGAAGCTTTCTTT
>TRBV27|few|TRBJ2-3|TRBD2
CASSANGLAGGSDTQYF
TGTGCCAGCAGTGCGAACGGACTAGCGGGAGGTTCAGATACGCAGTATTTT
>TRBV6-5|.|TRBJ1-5|.
CASSRTATNQPQHF
TGTGCCAGCTCAAGGACAGCGACGAATCAGCCCCAGCATTTT
>TRBV7-8|.|TRBJ1-3|TRBD1
CASSSYRGGGNTIYF
TGTGCCAGCAGCTCTTACAGGGGGGGAGGAAACACCATATATTTT
>TRBV30|.|TRBJ2-7|TRBD1
CAWSLRTGLREQYF
TGTGCCTGGAGTCTCCGGACAGGGTTAAGGGAGCAGTACTTC
>TRBV28|.|TRBJ1-5|.
CASSGLNQPQHF
TGTGCCAGCAGTGGACTAAATCAGCCCCAGCATTTT
>TRBV4-3|few|TRBJ1-4|TRBD1
CASSPLGQGGGEKLFF
TGCGCCAGCAGCCCTCTGGGACAGGGTGGGGGGGAAAAACTGTTTTTT
>TRBV27|.|TRBJ1-1|TRBD1
CASGRDRNTEAFF
TGTGCCAGCGGACGGGACAGGAACACTGAAGCTTTCTTT
>TRBV6-6|.|TRBJ2-4|.
CASSGQQLAKNIQYF
TGTGCCAGCAGTGGACAGCAGCTAGCCAAAAACATTCAGTACTTC
>TRBV2|few|TRBJ1-5|.
CASSETANQPQHF
TGTGCCAGCAGTGAGACAGCTAATCAGCCCCAGCATTTT
>TRBV7-2|.|TRBJ2-2|.
CASSPPRTGGGELFF
TGTGCCAGCAGCCCCCCCAGGACTGGCGGCGGGGAGCTGTTTTTT
>TRBV30|.|TRBJ1-1|TRBD1
CAFLYRDRNTEAFF
TGTGCCTTTCTCTACCGGGACAGGAACACTGAAGCTTTCTTT
>TRBV4-3|once|TRBJ1-2|.
CASSPDQSGSGEDGYTF
TGCGCCAGCAGCCCGGATCAATCGGGATCAGGGGAAGATGGCTACACCTTC
>TRBV19|few|TRBJ1-5|.
CASSTTAGSNQPQHF
TGTGCCAGTAGTACAACAGCCGGTAGCAATCAGCCCCAGCATTTT